Presented here are 24 T cell receptor beta chains from one specimen sequenced in a study of cytomegalovirus exposure and HLA in healthy donors. Vbeta (60) and Jbeta (13) primers were used in the PCR. TCRdb's copy holds only in-frame clones and misses some; the assay was immunoSEQ multiplex PCR. The sample yields roughly 190,000 clones, around four fifths seen once. Sequencing was done on a sample of PBMCs. These receptors were taken from a female donor in good health and CMV-seronegative.

V usage is TRBV7-3 and J usage is TRBJ1-2; tentatively, D is TRBD1 (5 bases). CDR1 SGHTA and CDR2 FQGTGA come from the germline V gene. Trimming took off 5 bases at V and 0 bases at J, with 13 bases between the two ends. This CDR3 spans 15 amino acids. CDR3 region: CASSPWGDPNYGYTF. In DNA, the CDR3 is TGTGCCAGCAGCCCCTGGGGGGACCCTAACTATGGCTACACCTTC. Full variable domain (outside the CDR3, taken from reference TRBV7-3 and TRBJ1-2): GAGVSQTPSNKVTEKGKYVELRCDPISGHTALYWYRQSLGQGPEFLIYFQGTGAADDSGLPNDRFFAVRPEGSVSTLKIQRTERGDSAVYLCASSPWGDPNYGYTFGSGTRLTVV.

This clone was counted a few times. The V and J genes are TRBV18 and TRBJ1-1; no reliable D call. The CDR3 extends over 15 amino acids. Germline V gives CDR1 KGHSH, CDR2 LQKENI. Trimming shortened V by 3 bases and J by 2 bases, and 13 bases separated the two germline ends. This CDR3 reads CASSPDSLLNTEAFF. In DNA form, the CDR3 reads TGTGCCAGCTCACCCGATTCTTTACTAAACACTGAAGCTTTCTTT.

The rearrangement links TRBV2 to TRBJ1-2; TRBD1 aligns across 8 bases. CDR3 size: 14 residues. Germline V lookup: CDR1 SNHLY, CDR2 FYNNEI. V dropped 6 bases and J dropped 4; count of bases not matched to a gene: 7. The CDR3 loop reads CASRLRGLGYGYTF. The CDR3 DNA follows: TGTGCCAGCAGGCTCAGGGGGCTTGGCTATGGCTACACCTTC.

The chain couples TRBV7-2 to TRBJ2-5; maybe TRBD1 (6 bases). V dropped 7 bases and J dropped 4 bases, with 13 bases sitting between them. CDR3 length: 13 residues. Germline loops: CDR1 SGHTA, CDR2 FQGNSA. CDR3 sequence (DNA): TGTGCCAGCAACGATTGGGGGCGAGAGACCCAGTACTTC. Its translation is CASNDWGRETQYF.

Turning to this clone: In the same sample, other DNA sequences code for this CDR3. The rearrangement uses TRBV5-4 and TRBJ1-3; D is perhaps TRBD1 (6 bases). V was cut by 4 bases and J by 4 bases, with 9 bases left in between. The CDR3 has 13 residues. Germline CDR1 and CDR2: SGHNT and YYREEE (reference sequence). The CDR3 region is CASSRTAGNTIYF. The CDR3 DNA reads as TGTGCCAGCAGCAGGACAGCCGGAAACACCATATATTTT.

V is TRBV5-6 and J is TRBJ2-2; 8 bases map to TRBD1. This CDR3 spans 15 amino acids. Germline V gene lookup returns CDR1 SGHDT and CDR2 YYEEEE. Trimming cost V 2 bases and J 4 bases; bases outside gene matches: 4. The CDR3 DNA sequence: TGTGCCAGCAGCTTAAGGGACAGGTTCACCGGGGAGCTGTTTTTT. It specifies CASSLRDRFTGELFF.

The gene calls are TRBV2 and TRBJ1-5, with 8 bases that match TRBD1. Per germline, CDR1 SNHLY and CDR2 FYNNEI. The CDR3 is made up of 14 amino acids. Germline trimming cut 5 bases from V and 7 bases from J; bases unmatched to any gene: 7. CDR3 residues: CASSSDRVGQPQHF. The CDR3 DNA is TGTGCCAGCAGTTCGGACAGGGTTGGACAGCCCCAGCATTTT.

This chain uses TRBV18 with TRBJ2-3; weak D call: TRBD1 (6 bases). The CDR3 is 15 residues long. V was pared by 5 bases and J by 2 bases, with 14 bases between. Germline V gene sequence: CDR1 KGHSH, CDR2 LQKENI. CDR3 nucleotide sequence: TGTGCCAGCTCAAGTGGACAGATAAACACAGATACGCAGTATTTT. Protein product: CASSSGQINTDTQYF.

The chain joins TRBV5-8 to TRBJ1-4; TRBD1 agrees at 7 bases. The germline V gene has CDR1 SGHTS and CDR2 YDEGEE. With V trimmed by 2 bases and J by 7 bases, 8 bases remained unmatched. This CDR3 region has 15 residues. CDR3 region: CASSFRGFKGEKLFF. CDR3 sequence (DNA): TGTGCCAGCAGCTTCAGGGGGTTCAAGGGTGAAAAACTGTTTTTT.

V usage is TRBV19 and J usage is TRBJ1-2; 10 bases align to TRBD1. The length of the CDR3 is 14 residues. V shed 10 bases and J 5 bases; nucleotides not matched to a gene: 10. Germline CDR1 reads LNHDA; CDR2 reads SQIVND (reference sequence). CDR3 residues: CATSQTGGAYGYTF. CDR3 in DNA: TGTGCCACCTCCCAGACAGGGGGCGCTTATGGCTACACCTTC.

This chain links TRBV11-1 with TRBJ2-7; 7 bases are a match to TRBD2. The V gene end was trimmed by 4 bases and the J gene end by 5 bases; junction bases not matched to a gene: 2. The CDR3 length is 12 residues. Germline V gene lookup returns CDR1 SGHAT and CDR2 FQDESV (reference sequence). This CDR3 is CASSSGRDEQYF. The CDR3 DNA is TGTGCCAGCAGCTCGGGGAGGGACGAGCAGTACTTC.

The CDR3 region is CASSSPGAQSYEQYF. The CDR3 nucleotides read TGTGCCAGCAGTTCCCCAGGGGCCCAATCCTACGAGCAGTACTTC. The chain combines TRBV6-5 with TRBJ2-7; the D gene is possibly TRBD1 (6 bases). Germline V CDR1 and CDR2: MNHEY, SVGAGI. The CDR3 runs 15 residues. V was cut by 4 bases and J by 1 base, with 14 bases left in between.

The chain is built from TRBV2 and TRBJ1-2; tentatively, D is TRBD1 (5 bases). Germline loops: CDR1 SNHLY, CDR2 FYNNEI. With 4 bases removed from V and 2 bases from J, the gap between germline ends came to 8 bases. The CDR3 sequence is 13 residues long. In nucleotides, the CDR3 is TGTGCCAGCAGTGCAGGGCCCAACTATGGCTACACCTTC. Its translation is CASSAGPNYGYTF.

The chain links TRBV28 to TRBJ2-5; 7 nucleotides align to TRBD1. The J call may not be correct, given that the DNA end is closer to TRBJ2-7. The CDR3 has 13 residues. Germline V gene lookup returns CDR1 MDHEN and CDR2 SYDVKM. The CDR3, as DNA: TGTGCCAGCAGTTCGCAGGGGGTAAGCGAGCAGTACTTC. Amino acid sequence: CASSSQGVSEQYF.

This clone was observed a single time. This chain uses TRBV7-6 with TRBJ2-7; a weak D match, TRBD2 (5 bases). The ends were cut back, 4 bases at V and 3 bases at J, with 10 bases in the middle. CDR1 and CDR2 from the germline V gene are SGHVS and FNYEAQ. The length of the CDR3 is 13 residues. The CDR3 sequence: CASSSPGSYEQYF. In DNA, the CDR3 is TGTGCCAGCAGCTCGCCTGGGAGCTACGAGCAGTACTTC.

This clone showed up just once. V and J are TRBV9 and TRBJ1-1; 10 nucleotides align to TRBD1. CDR1 and CDR2 from the germline V gene are SGDLS and YYNGEE. Losses at the gene ends were 3 bases for V and 10 bases for J; bases not matched to a gene: 15. The CDR3 totals 16 residues. CDR3 residues: CASSADPDRGVLVAFF. DNA of the CDR3: TGTGCCAGCAGCGCAGACCCGGACAGGGGGGTTTTGGTAGCTTTCTTT. The full variable domain, in which reference TRBV9 and TRBJ1-1 provide the parts outside the CDR3, is DSGVTQTPKHLITATGQRVTLRCSPRSGDLSVYWYQQSLDQGLQFLIQYYNGEERAKGNILERFSAQQFPDLHSELNLSSLELGDSALYFCASSADPDRGVLVAFFGQGTRLTVV.

The rearrangement uses TRBV18 and TRBJ1-1; 11 bases map to TRBD1. Germline CDR1 KGHSH, CDR2 LQKENI. V was clipped by 1 base and J by 3 bases; unmatched bases: 4. CDR3 size: 16 residues. CDR3 nucleotide sequence: TGTGCCAGCTCACCACTAGGGACAGGGGGGGACACTGAAGCTTTCTTT. Translating gives CASSPLGTGGDTEAFF.

The V call is TRBV28, the J call TRBJ2-7, with D perhaps TRBD2 (7 bases). V was cut by 4 bases and J by 4 bases, with 17 bases left in between. The CDR3 length is 15 residues. The germline CDR1 and CDR2 sequences are MDHEN and SYDVKM. The chain's CDR3 is CASSSPGGALYEQYF. The CDR3 nucleotides are TGTGCCAGCAGTTCACCTGGGGGGGCGCTTTACGAGCAGTACTTC.

The CDR3 is CASSKEASGQHNEQFF. CDR3 nucleotide sequence: TGTGCCAGCAGCAAAGAGGCTAGCGGGCAGCACAATGAGCAGTTCTTC. V gene TRBV21-1 combines with J gene TRBJ2-1; whether TRBD2, the table's D call, matches the DNA was not checked. TRBV21-1 is a pseudogene locus. The CDR3 consists of 16 residues.

The CDR3: CASSDLLSGNTIYF. The DNA for the CDR3 is TGTGCCAGCAGTGACCTTCTCTCTGGAAACACCATATATTTT. This chain connects TRBV2 to TRBJ1-3, with D hard to call. The germline CDR1 and CDR2 sequences are SNHLY and FYNNEI. The length of the CDR3 is 14 residues. V was pared by 3 bases and J by 0 bases, with 6 bases between.

The chain recombines TRBV28 with TRBJ1-1; 8 bases are shared with TRBD1. The CDR3 consists of 15 residues. Germline V gene data show CDR1 as MDHEN and CDR2 as SYDVKM. V dropped 7 bases and J dropped 0; count of bases not matched to a gene: 7. The CDR3 nucleotides are TGTGCCAGCAACCCGGACAGGGCAATGAACACTGAAGCTTTCTTT. Translation gives CASNPDRAMNTEAFF.

The count of this clone is one. This sequence joins TRBV6-5 and TRBJ2-3; perhaps TRBD2 as D (5 bases). The germline gives CDR1 MNHEY, CDR2 SVGAGI. The CDR3 loop spans 11 amino acids. Trimming removed 4 bases at V and 8 bases at J, with 7 bases between. CDR3 bases: TGTGCCAGCAGTTCAGGAGGTACGCAGTATTTT. It is translated as CASSSGGTQYF.

The CDR3 here is CASSPIAGAGNEQFF. The CDR3 DNA follows: TGTGCCAGCAGTCCGATAGCGGGAGCAGGGAATGAGCAGTTCTTC. The rearrangement uses TRBV27 and TRBJ2-1, with 9 bases identical to TRBD2. Per germline, CDR1 MNHEY and CDR2 SMNVEV (reference sequence). The CDR3 extends over 15 amino acids. The trim removed 5 bases at V and 7 bases at J, leaving 9 bases unmatched.

This chain links TRBV11-1 with TRBJ2-1, with a tentative D call TRBD2 (6 bases). The CDR3 is 15 residues long. Germline V gives CDR1 SGHAT, CDR2 FQDESV (reference sequence). The V end was cut by 3 bases, the J end by 1 base, with 10 bases between. DNA of the CDR3: TGTGCCAGCAGCTTGTCCGGGAGATCCTACAATGAGCAGTTCTTC. It yields the protein CASSLSGRSYNEQFF.